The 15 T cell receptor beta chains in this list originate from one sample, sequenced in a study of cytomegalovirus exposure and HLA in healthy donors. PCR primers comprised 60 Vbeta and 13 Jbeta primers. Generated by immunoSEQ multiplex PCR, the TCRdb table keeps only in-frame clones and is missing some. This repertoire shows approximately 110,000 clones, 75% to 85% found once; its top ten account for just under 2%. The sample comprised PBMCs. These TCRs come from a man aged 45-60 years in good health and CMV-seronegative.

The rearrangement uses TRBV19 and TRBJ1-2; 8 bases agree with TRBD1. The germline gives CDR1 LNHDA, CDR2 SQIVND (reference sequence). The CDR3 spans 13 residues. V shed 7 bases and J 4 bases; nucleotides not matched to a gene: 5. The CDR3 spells CASTKGQVYGYTF. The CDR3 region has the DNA TGTGCCAGTACCAAGGGACAGGTCTATGGCTACACCTTC.

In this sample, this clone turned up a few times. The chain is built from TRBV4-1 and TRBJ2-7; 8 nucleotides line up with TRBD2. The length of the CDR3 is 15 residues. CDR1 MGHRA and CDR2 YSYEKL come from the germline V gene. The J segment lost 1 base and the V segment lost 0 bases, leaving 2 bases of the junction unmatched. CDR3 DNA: TGCGCCAGCAGCCAAGATAGCGGGGAATCCTACGAGCAGTACGTC. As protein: CASSQDSGESYEQYV.

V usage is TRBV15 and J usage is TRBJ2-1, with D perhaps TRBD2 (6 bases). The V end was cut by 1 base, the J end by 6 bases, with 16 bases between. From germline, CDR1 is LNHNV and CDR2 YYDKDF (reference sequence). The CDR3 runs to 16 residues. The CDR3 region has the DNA TGTGCCACCAGCAGAGGATCGGGACTCCCTTTCAATGAGCAGTTCTTC. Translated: CATSRGSGLPFNEQFF.

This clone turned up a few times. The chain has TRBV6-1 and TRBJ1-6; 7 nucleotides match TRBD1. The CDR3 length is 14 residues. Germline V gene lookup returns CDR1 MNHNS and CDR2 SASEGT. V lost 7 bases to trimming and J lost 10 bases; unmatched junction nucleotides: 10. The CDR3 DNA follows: TGTGCCAGCACCTCGGGACAGCCGGGGTCACCCCTCCACTTT. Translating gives CASTSGQPGSPLHF.

Here the CDR3 reads CASSVAFYNEQFF. For the CDR3, the DNA is TGCGCCAGCAGCGTCGCGTTCTACAATGAGCAGTTCTTC. The chain recombines TRBV5-1 with TRBJ2-1, with no clear D. Trimming removed 4 bases from V and 3 bases from J, with 8 bases in between. Per germline, CDR1 SGHRS and CDR2 YFSETQ. This CDR3 comprises 13 residues.

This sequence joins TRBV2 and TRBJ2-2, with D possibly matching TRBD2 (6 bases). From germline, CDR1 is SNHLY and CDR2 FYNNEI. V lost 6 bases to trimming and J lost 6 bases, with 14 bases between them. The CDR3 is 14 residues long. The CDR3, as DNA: TGTGCCAGCAGACCCGGGACTGCCTCCGGGGAGCTGTTTTTT. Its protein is CASRPGTASGELFF.

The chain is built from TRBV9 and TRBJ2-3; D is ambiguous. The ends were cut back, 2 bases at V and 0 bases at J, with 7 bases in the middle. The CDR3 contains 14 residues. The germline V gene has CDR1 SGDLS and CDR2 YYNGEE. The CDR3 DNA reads TGTGCCAGCAGCGTGAGTACTAGCACAGATACGCAGTATTTT. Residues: CASSVSTSTDTQYF.

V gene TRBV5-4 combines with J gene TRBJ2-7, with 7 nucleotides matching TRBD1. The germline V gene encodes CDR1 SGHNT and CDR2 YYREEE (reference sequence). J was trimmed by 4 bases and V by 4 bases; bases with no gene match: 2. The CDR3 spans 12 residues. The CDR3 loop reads CASSMTGYEQYV. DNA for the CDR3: TGTGCCAGCAGCATGACAGGGTACGAGCAGTACGTC.

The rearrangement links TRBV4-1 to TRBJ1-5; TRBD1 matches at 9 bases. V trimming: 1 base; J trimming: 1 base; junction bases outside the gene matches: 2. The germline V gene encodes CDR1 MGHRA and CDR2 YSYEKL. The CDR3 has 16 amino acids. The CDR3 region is CASSQGTGVSNQPQHF. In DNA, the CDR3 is TGCGCCAGCAGCCAAGGGACAGGGGTAAGCAATCAGCCCCAGCATTTT.

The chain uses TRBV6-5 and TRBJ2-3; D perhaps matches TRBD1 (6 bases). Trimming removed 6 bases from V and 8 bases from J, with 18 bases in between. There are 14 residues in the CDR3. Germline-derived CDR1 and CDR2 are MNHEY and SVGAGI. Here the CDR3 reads CASSPGTSGGTQYF. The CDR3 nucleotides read TGTGCCAGCAGCCCCGGGACATCTGGGGGTACGCAGTATTTT.

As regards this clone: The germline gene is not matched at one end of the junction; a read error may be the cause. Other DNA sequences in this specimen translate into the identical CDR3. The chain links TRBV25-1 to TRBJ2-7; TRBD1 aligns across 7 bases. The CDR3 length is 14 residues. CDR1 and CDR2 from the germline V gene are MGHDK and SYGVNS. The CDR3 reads CASSGQERIYEQYF. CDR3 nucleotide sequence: TGTGCTAGCAGCGGACAGGAAAGGATTTACGAGCAGTACTTC.

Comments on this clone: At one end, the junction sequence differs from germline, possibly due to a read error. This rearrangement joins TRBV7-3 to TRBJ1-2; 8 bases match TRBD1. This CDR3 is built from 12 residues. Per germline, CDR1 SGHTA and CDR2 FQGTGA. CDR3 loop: CSSSPGQGGYTF. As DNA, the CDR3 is TGTTCCAGCAGCCCCGGACAGGGAGGCTACACCTTC.

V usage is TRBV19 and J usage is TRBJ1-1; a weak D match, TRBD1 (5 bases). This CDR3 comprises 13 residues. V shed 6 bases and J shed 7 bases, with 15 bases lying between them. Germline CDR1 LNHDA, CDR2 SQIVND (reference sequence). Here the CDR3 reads CASSTLQTDEAFF. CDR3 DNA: TGTGCCAGTAGCACTTTACAGACAGATGAAGCTTTCTTT. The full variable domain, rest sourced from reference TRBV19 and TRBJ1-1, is DGGITQSPKYLFRKEGQNVTLSCEQNLNHDAMYWYRQDPGQGLRLIYYSQIVNDFQKGDIAEGYSVSREKKESFPLTVTSAQKNPTAFYLCASSTLQTDEAFFGQGTRLTVV.

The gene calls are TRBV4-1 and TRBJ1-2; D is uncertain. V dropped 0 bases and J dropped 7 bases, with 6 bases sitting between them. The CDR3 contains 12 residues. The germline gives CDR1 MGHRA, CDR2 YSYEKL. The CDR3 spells CASSQDTAGYTF. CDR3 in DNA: TGCGCCAGCAGCCAAGATACAGCTGGCTACACCTTC.

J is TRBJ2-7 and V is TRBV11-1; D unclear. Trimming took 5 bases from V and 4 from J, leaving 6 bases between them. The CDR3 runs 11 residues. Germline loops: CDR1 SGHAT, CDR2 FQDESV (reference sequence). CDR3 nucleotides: TGTGCCAGCAGCAACTTATACGAGCAGTACTTC. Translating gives CASSNLYEQYF.